This TCR beta chain comes out of a study of cytomegalovirus exposure and HLA in healthy donors. TCRdb's copy holds only in-frame clones and misses some; the assay was immunoSEQ multiplex PCR. The sample contains tens of thousands of clones, 94% of which appear only once. CDR3 size: 19 residues. In germline, CDR1 is WNHNN, CDR2 SYGVQD (reference sequence). V was clipped by 4 bases and J by 4 bases; unmatched bases: 12. Sequencing was done on a sample of PBMCs. The chain combines TRBV10-1 with TRBJ2-1; the match to TRBD2 covers 14 bases. The TCR was taken from a young woman in good health and CMV-seropositive. The CDR3 sequence is CASSGRPGTSGSNYNEQFF. Here the CDR3 DNA reads TGCGCCAGCAGTGGTCGTCCCGGGACTAGCGGGAGTAATTACAATGAGCAGTTCTTC.